The rows below give T cell receptor beta chains drawn from one sample of a study of blood T cell repertoires in COVID-19. Clones were read by immunoSEQ multiplex PCR, and TCRdb kept only the in-frame ones, dropping some. Here the sample spans over 70,000 clones, about 85% being singletons. Material: peripheral blood. The receptors shown here come from a man in his 60s with COVID-19, enrolled during active disease. CDR3s include the opening cysteine and the closing phenylalanine or tryptophan. A D gene is named only where the DNA matches it firmly. For some rows the clone size is stated as once, few or many, or as a class when expanded; others skip it.

abundance	len	j_gene	v_gene	d_gene	CDR3aa	CDR3nt
NA	14	TRBJ2-1	TRBV24-1	TRBD1	CATSKPGQYNEQFF	TGTGCCACCAGTAAGCCGGGACAGTACAATGAGCAGTTCTTC
once	15	TRBJ1-6	TRBV28	TRBD1	CASSEGQGPNSPLHF	TGTGCCAGCAGTGAAGGACAGGGCCCGAATTCACCCCTCCACTTT
once	15	TRBJ1-4	TRBV19	NA	CASSITQGPNEKLFF	TGTGCCAGTAGTATAACCCAGGGGCCTAATGAAAAACTGTTTTTT
NA	13	TRBJ1-2	TRBV19	NA	CASSGGTVYGHTF	TGTGCCAGTAGTGGCGGGACGGTCTATGGCCACACCTTC
NA	13	TRBJ2-7	TRBV18	NA	CASSPGQVYEQYF	TGTGCCAGCTCACCGGGGCAGGTCTACGAGCAGTACTTC
few	15	TRBJ2-7	TRBV9	NA	CASSVAPLEGYEQYF	TGTGCCAGCAGCGTAGCCCCCCTAGAAGGCTACGAGCAGTACTTC
NA	13	TRBJ2-7	TRBV11-1	NA	CASTVGQAYEQYF	TGTGCCAGCACAGTCGGACAAGCCTACGAGCAGTACTTC
NA	14	TRBJ1-2	TRBV24-1	TRBD1	CATSPQGTGAGYTF	TGTGCCACCAGTCCTCAGGGGACAGGAGCTGGCTACACCTTC
NA	14	TRBJ1-1	TRBV9	NA	CASSVAETGTEAFF	TGTGCCAGCAGCGTAGCGGAGACGGGGACTGAAGCTTTCTTT
NA	17	TRBJ1-3	TRBV5-1	NA	CASSLAGGRRSGNTIYF	TGCGCCAGCAGCTTGGCCGGAGGCCGCAGGTCTGGAAACACCATATATTTT
NA	17	TRBJ2-1	TRBV3-1/TRBV3-2	NA	CASSQLPFSGEGNEQFF	TGTGCCAGCAGCCAACTTCCCTTTAGCGGAGAAGGGAATGAGCAGTTCTTC
NA	17	TRBJ1-1	TRBV4-1	NA	CASSQDNFPGGRTEAFF	TGCGCCAGCAGCCAAGATAATTTCCCCGGTGGTAGAACTGAAGCTTTCTTT
NA	14	TRBJ2-3	TRBV9	TRBD2	CASSSSGSTDTQYF	TGTGCCAGCAGCTCTAGCGGTAGCACAGATACGCAGTATTTT
NA	16	TRBJ2-5	TRBV10-1	TRBD2	CASSPGLAGIRETQYF	TGCGCCAGCAGTCCGGGACTAGCGGGGATCCGAGAGACCCAGTACTTC
NA	16	TRBJ2-6	TRBV27	NA	CASSLRPGGGANVLTF	TGTGCCAGCAGCCTCCGACCCGGAGGTGGGGCCAACGTCCTGACTTTC
NA	15	TRBJ2-1	TRBV5-5	TRBD2	CASSRLAGTYNEQFF	TGTGCCAGCAGCCGACTAGCGGGGACCTACAATGAGCAGTTCTTC
NA	14	TRBJ1-5	TRBV6-1	NA	CASSEWTDNQPQHF	TGTGCCAGCAGTGAGTGGACAGACAATCAGCCCCAGCATTTT
once	11	TRBJ2-7	TRBV3-1/TRBV3-2	NA	CASGGSGEQYF	TGTGCCAGCGGCGGTAGCGGCGAGCAGTACTTC
NA	16	TRBJ2-1	TRBV5-1	TRBD2	CASSSSSGGVSNEQFF	TGCGCCAGCAGCTCGTCAAGCGGGGGGGTATCCAATGAGCAGTTCTTC
once	15	TRBJ2-2	TRBV23-1	NA	CASRGGLLIHRGAVF	TGCGCCAGCCGTGGGGGACTCTTGATACACCGGGGAGCTGTTTTT
once	13	TRBJ1-4	TRBV6-5	NA	CASRADMNEKLFF	TGTGCCAGCAGAGCGGATATGAACGAAAAACTGTTTTTT
NA	14	TRBJ2-5	TRBV5-1	TRBD1	CASSIGTGEETQYF	TGCGCCAGCAGCATTGGGACAGGGGAAGAGACCCAGTACTTC
NA	15	TRBJ1-3	TRBV23-1	TRBD1	CASSPNRGQGNTIYF	TGCGCCAGCAGTCCGAACAGGGGGCAAGGAAACACCATATATTTT
NA	14	TRBJ1-4	TRBV29-1	NA	CSVGSPGYNEKLFF	TGCAGCGTTGGCTCGCCGGGTTATAATGAAAAACTGTTTTTT
NA	15	TRBJ1-2	TRBV6-2/TRBV6-3	TRBD1	CASSFGRGIYYGYTF	TGTGCCAGCAGTTTCGGCAGGGGGATTTACTATGGCTACACCTTC
NA	12	TRBJ1-1	TRBV6-6	NA	CASSKQNTEAFF	TGTGCCAGCAGCAAACAGAACACTGAAGCTTTCTTT
once	14	TRBJ2-1	TRBV6-4	NA	CASSGGGPGNEQFF	TGTGCCAGCAGTGGCGGAGGGCCAGGGAATGAGCAGTTCTTC
NA	14	TRBJ1-3	TRBV19	NA	CASSYQTGGNTIYF	TGTGCCAGTAGTTACCAGACAGGCGGAAACACCATATATTTT
NA	16	TRBJ1-6	TRBV5-1	TRBD1	CASSSSGQGYNSPLHF	TGCGCCAGCAGCTCGTCGGGACAGGGATATAATTCACCCCTCCACTTT
NA	14	TRBJ1-6	TRBV7-9	NA	CASSLPGVYSPLHF	TGTGCCAGCAGCTTACCGGGTGTGTATTCACCCCTCCACTTT
once	12	TRBJ2-5	TRBV19	NA	CASSPSRETQYF	TGTGCCAGTAGCCCTAGTCGGGAGACCCAGTACTTC